This TCR beta chain is drawn from a study of cytomegalovirus exposure and HLA in healthy donors. The PCR contained 60 Vbeta and 13 Jbeta primers. Libraries were prepared by immunoSEQ multiplex PCR; TCRdb keeps only in-frame clonotypes and omits some of them. The sample has 200,000 or so clones, about 74% seen once. What was sequenced was PBMCs. This receptor was obtained from a man aged 40-49 years in good health and CMV-seronegative.

CDR3 in DNA: TGTGCCAGCTCGGGGGGGGGACAGGGCGTAGCGGGTGGCTACACCTTC. The encoded protein is CASSGGGQGVAGGYTF. The chain couples TRBV28 to TRBJ1-2; 9 bases fit TRBD1. The CDR3 extends over 16 amino acids. The germline CDR1 and CDR2 sequences are MDHEN and SYDVKM. V lost 8 bases and J lost 7; bases outside the gene matches: 17.